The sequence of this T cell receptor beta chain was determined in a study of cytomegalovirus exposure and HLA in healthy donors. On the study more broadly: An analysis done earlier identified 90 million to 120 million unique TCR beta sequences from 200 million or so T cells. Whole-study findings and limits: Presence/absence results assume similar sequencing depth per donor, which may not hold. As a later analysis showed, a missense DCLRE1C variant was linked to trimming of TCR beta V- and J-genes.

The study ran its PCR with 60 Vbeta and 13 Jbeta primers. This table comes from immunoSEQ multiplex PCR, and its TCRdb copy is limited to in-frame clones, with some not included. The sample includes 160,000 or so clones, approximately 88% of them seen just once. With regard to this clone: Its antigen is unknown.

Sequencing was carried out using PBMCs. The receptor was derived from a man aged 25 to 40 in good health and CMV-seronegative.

This chain's CDR3 is CSVEGRARTDTQYF. CDR3 nucleotides: TGCAGCGTTGAAGGGCGGGCCCGCACAGATACGCAGTATTTT. The chain combines TRBV29-1 with TRBJ2-3; D is perhaps TRBD2 (5 bases). Per germline, CDR1 SQVTM and CDR2 ANQGSEA. Between the trimmed V and J ends, which lost 1 base and 1 base, there was a span of 9 bases. The CDR3 extends over 14 amino acids.